The 15 T cell receptor beta chains in this list originate from one sample, sequenced in a study of relationships among human T cell subsets. From mRNA, alpha and beta CDR3 regions were amplified using semiquantitative ARM-PCR. ARM-PCR used tagged nested gene-specific primers, then communal superprimers for exponential amplification. TCRdb reprocessed the multiplex PCR reads via MiXCR and lists one record per CDR3 protein. The sample has about 9,100 distinct CDR3 sequences, around 59% seen once. The CD45RA-negative fraction was bead-selected with anti-CD45RO to obtain memory T cells. Sequencing was carried out using memory T cells sorted from blood. Every receptor here comes from a middle-aged man in good health.

The chain uses TRBV4-1 and TRBJ2-1; D gene uncertain. The CDR3 has 16 amino acids. V shed 1 base and J shed 6 bases, with 16 bases lying between them. CDR1 is MGHRA, CDR2 YSYEKL, per germline. The chain's CDR3 is CASSQVDLLTVNEQFF. CDR3 nucleotide sequence: TGCGCCAGCAGCCAAGTGGACCTTCTAACGGTCAATGAGCAGTTCTTC.

This clonotype has just a few counts. The V call is TRBV20-1, the J call TRBJ1-1; D unresolved. The CDR3 spans 11 residues. The germline gives CDR1 DFQATT, CDR2 SNEGSKA (reference sequence). Trimming shortened V by 0 bases and J by 9 bases, and 8 bases separated the two germline ends. CDR3 loop: CSARDSVKAFF. The CDR3 DNA sequence: TGCAGTGCTAGAGACTCGGTGAAAGCTTTCTTT.

The J gene is TRBJ1-1, the V gene TRBV6-1, with 7 bases lining up with TRBD1. Per germline, CDR1 MNHNS and CDR2 SASEGT. The trim removed 7 bases at V and 0 bases at J, leaving 2 bases unmatched. The CDR3 is made up of 13 amino acids. The CDR3 nucleotides read TGTGCCAGCACGGGACAGATGAACACTGAAGCTTTCTTT. Protein: CASTGQMNTEAFF.

The sample holds a few counts of this clonotype. The rearrangement joins TRBV7-9 to TRBJ2-7; no reliable D call. The V end was cut by 2 bases, the J end by 3 bases, with 8 bases between. The length of the CDR3 is 13 residues. CDR1 SEHNR and CDR2 FQNEAQ come from the germline V gene (reference sequence). DNA for the CDR3: TGTGCCAGCAGCTTAAATACAGTCTACGAGCAGTACTTC. Translating gives CASSLNTVYEQYF.

Comment on this clonotype: The germline gene is not matched at one end of the junction; a read error may be the cause. V usage is TRBV29-1 and J usage is TRBJ2-5; D possibly uses TRBD1 or TRBD2 (6 bases each). The CDR3 length is 13 residues. The V gene's germline CDR1 is SQVTM and CDR2 ANQGSEA. The CDR3 region has the DNA TGCAGCGTTGAAGCCGAGGGGGGCATGACCCGGTACTTC. Translating it yields CSVEAEGGMTRYF.

This clonotype was observed once. The V gene is TRBV5-5, the J gene TRBJ2-2, with 9 bases lining up with TRBD1. The CDR3 sequence is 14 residues long. V lost 6 bases, J lost 4 bases, and 4 bases stayed unmatched. Germline lookup yields CDR1 SGHKS and CDR2 YYEKEE (reference sequence). The DNA for the CDR3 is TGTGCCAGCAACTGGGACAGGGCCACCGGGGAGCTGTTTTTT. Translating gives CASNWDRATGELFF.

This clonotype was found a few times. V usage is TRBV5-6 and J usage is TRBJ1-5; no reliable D call. The germline V gene encodes CDR1 SGHDT and CDR2 YYEEEE. V lost 4 bases and J 0 bases, leaving 8 bases between the germline ends. The CDR3 is 14 amino acids. CDR3 DNA: TGTGCCAGCAGCCCTGGGATTAGCAATCAGCCCCAGCATTTT. Amino acid sequence: CASSPGISNQPQHF. The full variable domain, completed using reference TRBV5-6 and TRBJ1-5, is DAGVTQSPTHLIKTRGQQVTLRCSPKSGHDTVSWYQQALGQGPQFIFQYYEEEERQRGNFPDRFSGHQFPNYSSELNVNALLLGDSALYLCASSPGISNQPQHFGDGTRLSIL.

Regarding this clonotype: Because the CDR3 is missing its conserved closing phenylalanine or tryptophan, this is likely a read error. Because the CDR3's place on the DNA is in doubt, the DNA is left out and the CDR3 is given as listed by TCRdb. This CDR3 reads CASSEGTSGGRAVTS. J is TRBJ2-7 and V is TRBV11-1; the table's D call of TRBD2 was not tested on the DNA. CDR1 is SGHAT, CDR2 FQDESV, per germline (reference sequence). The CDR3 sequence runs 15 residues, both termini included.

This clonotype came up a few times. J is TRBJ2-7 and V is TRBV10-2; 11 nucleotides agree with TRBD2. In germline, CDR1 is WSHSY, CDR2 SAAADI. V dropped 8 bases and J dropped 6; count of bases not matched to a gene: 9. The CDR3 extends over 14 amino acids. CDR3 DNA sequence: TGCGCCAGCGGGGATCCTAGCGGGAGGCCCGAGCAGTACTTC. This codes for CASGDPSGRPEQYF.

The V and J genes are TRBV29-1 and TRBJ1-1, with 7 bases identical to TRBD1. Per germline, CDR1 SQVTM and CDR2 ANQGSEA. The CDR3 is 11 residues long. V shed 5 bases, J shed 6 bases, and the junction held 3 bases outside the gene matches. CDR3 residues: CSVRTGPEAFF. For the CDR3, the DNA is TGCAGCGTTCGGACAGGCCCTGAAGCTTTCTTT.

This rearrangement joins TRBV28 to TRBJ1-1; perhaps TRBD1 as D (5 bases). V gave up 1 base and J gave up 1 base, with 7 bases separating them. This CDR3 contains 14 residues. Per the germline V gene, CDR1 is MDHEN and CDR2 is SYDVKM. The CDR3 spells CASSLLGTNTEAFF. In DNA form, the CDR3 reads TGTGCCAGCAGTTTATTAGGGACGAACACTGAAGCTTTCTTT. Full variable domain (remainder filled in from reference TRBV28 and TRBJ1-1): DVKVTQSSRYLVKRTGEKVFLECVQDMDHENMFWYRQDPGLGLRLIYFSYDVKMKEKGDIPEGYSVSREKKERFSLILESASTNQTSMYLCASSLLGTNTEAFFGQGTRLTVV.

This clonotype was picked up a small number of times. The chain joins TRBV10-3 to TRBJ2-1; the D gene is possibly TRBD2 (6 bases). CDR3 length equals 16 residues. The V gene's germline CDR1 is ENHRY and CDR2 SYGVKD. Trimming cost V 5 bases and J 0 bases, with 14 bases left between them. The DNA of the CDR3 is TGTGCCATCAGTACCCTCACTAGCACCTCCTACAATGAGCAGTTCTTC. Its translation is CAISTLTSTSYNEQFF.

Of note for this clonotype: Relative to the germline gene, one junction end is altered; a read error may explain this. V is TRBV29-1 and J is TRBJ2-1; D unresolved. The CDR3 contains 12 residues. Looked up from germline, CDR1 is SQVTM and CDR2 is ANQGSEA. CDR3 protein: CSVAGSRRLQSF. CDR3 DNA sequence: TGCAGCGTTGCCGGTAGCAGAAGATTGCAGTCCTTC.

V usage is TRBV2 and J usage is TRBJ1-5, with D tentatively TRBD1 (5 bases). The CDR3 totals 14 residues. Trimming shortened V by 5 bases and J by 1 base, and 9 bases separated the two germline ends. Germline V gene data show CDR1 as SNHLY and CDR2 as FYNNEI. The CDR3 is CASSKGTSNQPQHF. CDR3 in DNA: TGTGCCAGCAGTAAGGGGACGAGCAATCAGCCCCAGCATTTT.

This CDR3 is CASSLAGGQNNEQFF. Here the CDR3 DNA reads TGTGCCAGCAGCCTAGCGGGAGGGCAAAACAATGAGCAGTTCTTC. The chain joins TRBV4-2 to TRBJ2-1; 11 positions match TRBD2. Germline values: CDR1 LGHNA, CDR2 YNFKEQ. The length of the CDR3 is 15 residues. V shed 4 bases and J 5 bases; nucleotides not matched to a gene: 4.